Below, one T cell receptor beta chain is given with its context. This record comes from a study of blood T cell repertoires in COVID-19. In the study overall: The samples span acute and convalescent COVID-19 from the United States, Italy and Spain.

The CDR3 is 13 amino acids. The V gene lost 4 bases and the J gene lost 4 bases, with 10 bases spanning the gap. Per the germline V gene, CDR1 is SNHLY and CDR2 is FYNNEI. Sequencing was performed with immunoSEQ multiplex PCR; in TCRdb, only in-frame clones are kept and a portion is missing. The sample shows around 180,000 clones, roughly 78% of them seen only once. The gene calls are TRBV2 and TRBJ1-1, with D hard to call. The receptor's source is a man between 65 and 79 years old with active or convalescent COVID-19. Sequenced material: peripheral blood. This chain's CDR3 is CASSGVGSTEAFF. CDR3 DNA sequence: TGTGCCAGCAGTGGGGTGGGGAGCACTGAAGCTTTCTTT.